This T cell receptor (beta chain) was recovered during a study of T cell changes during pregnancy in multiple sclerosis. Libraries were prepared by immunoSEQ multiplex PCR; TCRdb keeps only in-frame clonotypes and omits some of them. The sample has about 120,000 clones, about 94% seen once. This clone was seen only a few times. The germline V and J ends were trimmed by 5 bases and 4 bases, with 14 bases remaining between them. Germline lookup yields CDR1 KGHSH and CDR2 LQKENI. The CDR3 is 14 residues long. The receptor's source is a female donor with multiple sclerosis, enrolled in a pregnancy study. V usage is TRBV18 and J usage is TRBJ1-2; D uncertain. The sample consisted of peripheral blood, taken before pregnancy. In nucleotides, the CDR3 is TGTGCCAGCTCAGACGGGATCTCTACCTATGGCTACACCTTC. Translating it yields CASSDGISTYGYTF.